These 21 T cell receptor beta chains share one sample of origin, sequenced in a study of blood T cell repertoires in COVID-19. Repertoires were generated with immunoSEQ multiplex PCR, while TCRdb's copy carries only in-frame clones and drops some. The profile shows about 39,000 clones, roughly 87% of them singletons. Material for sequencing was peripheral blood. These TCRs come from a man aged 55 to 70 with acute or convalescent COVID-19.

V usage is TRBV19 and J usage is TRBJ2-7, with D possibly TRBD2 on 7 matching bases. V was trimmed by 3 bases and J by 5 bases, leaving 20 bases between them. The CDR3 has 16 residues. The germline V gene has CDR1 LNHDA and CDR2 SQIVND (reference sequence). CDR3 sequence (DNA): TGTGCCAGTAGTATCGGGGGGCGGCGTTTGATCGACGAGCAGTACTTC. Protein product: CASSIGGRRLIDEQYF.

The rearrangement uses TRBV6-6 and TRBJ2-3; the D gene is possibly TRBD2 (5 bases). Trimming removed 6 bases from V and 3 bases from J, with 10 bases in between. This CDR3 region has 13 residues. The germline CDR1 and CDR2 sequences are MNHNY and SVGAGI (reference sequence). CDR3 loop: CASRGLATDTQYF. Written as DNA, the CDR3 is TGTGCCAGCAGAGGACTGGCGACAGATACGCAGTATTTT.

This clone was recorded only once. The chain combines TRBV10-3 with TRBJ2-3; 12 nucleotides agree with TRBD2. CDR3 size: 18 residues. V gave up 11 bases and J gave up 4 bases; unmatched junction bases: 19. CDR1 ENHRY and CDR2 SYGVKD come from the germline V gene. CDR3 loop: CAGSAGTSGPQGADTQYF. The CDR3 region has the DNA TGTGCCGGATCGGCCGGGACTAGCGGGCCCCAAGGGGCAGATACGCAGTATTTT.

The V and J genes are TRBV28 and TRBJ2-2, with D possibly TRBD2 on 5 matching bases. CDR1 and CDR2 from the germline V gene are MDHEN and SYDVKM. Trimming shortened V by 1 base and J by 5 bases, and 14 bases separated the two germline ends. CDR3 size: 16 residues. The CDR3, as DNA: TGTGCCAGCAGTTTATCTGGACTGTCTCGGACCGGGGAGCTGTTTTTT. Translated, it gives CASSLSGLSRTGELFF.

This clone came up once. This rearrangement joins TRBV5-1 to TRBJ1-2; TRBD1 aligns across 9 bases. CDR1 SGHRS and CDR2 YFSETQ come from the germline V gene. CDR3 length: 16 residues. Trimming took 0 bases from V and 2 from J; bases not matched to a gene: 5. The CDR3: CASSLATGTGNYGYTF. CDR3 in DNA: TGCGCCAGCAGCTTGGCAACCGGGACAGGGAACTATGGCTACACCTTC.

The J gene is TRBJ1-2, the V gene TRBV24-1, with D unclear. Per germline, CDR1 KGHDR and CDR2 SFDVKD. The ends were cut back, 4 bases at V and 6 bases at J, with 17 bases in the middle. The CDR3 contains 15 residues. CDR3 DNA sequence: TGTGCCACCAGTGACCACCAAGGGTACGGGAATGGCTACACCTTC. Its translation is CATSDHQGYGNGYTF.

This rearrangement joins TRBV7-2 to TRBJ2-1, with 9 bases identical to TRBD2. CDR1 and CDR2 (germline): SGHTA, FQGNSA. This CDR3 contains 16 residues. The junction had 7 bases not matched to a gene; V was cut back by 6 bases and J by 1 base. CDR3 sequence reads: CASSQSTSGSYNEQFF. CDR3 coding DNA: TGTGCCAGCAGTCAATCGACTAGCGGTTCCTACAATGAGCAGTTCTTC.

J is TRBJ2-2 and V is TRBV24-1; 8 positions match TRBD1. Germline CDR1 KGHDR, CDR2 SFDVKD. The CDR3 extends over 15 amino acids. J was trimmed by 1 base and V by 9 bases; bases with no gene match: 6. The CDR3 here is CATCPGQENTGELFF. The CDR3 DNA is TGTGCCACCTGCCCGGGACAGGAGAACACCGGGGAGCTGTTTTTT.

The chain employs TRBV19 and TRBJ1-5; no clear D gene. The CDR3 contains 14 residues. Germline lookup yields CDR1 LNHDA and CDR2 SQIVND (reference sequence). V was trimmed by 3 bases and J by 9 bases, leaving 15 bases between them. This CDR3 is CASSIRAGVGPQHF. The CDR3 DNA follows: TGTGCCAGTAGTATTAGAGCCGGGGTGGGGCCCCAGCATTTT.

The chain uses TRBV19 and TRBJ1-5, with 9 bases matching TRBD1. The trim removed 6 bases at V and 6 bases at J, leaving 9 bases unmatched. The CDR3 totals 15 residues. Germline lookup yields CDR1 LNHDA and CDR2 SQIVND (reference sequence). This chain's CDR3 is CASRVTGTGIQPQHF. The CDR3, as DNA: TGTGCCAGTAGGGTGACCGGGACAGGGATTCAGCCCCAGCATTTT.

The V and J genes are TRBV5-1 and TRBJ2-5, with 7 bases identical to TRBD1. CDR3 length: 15 residues. The germline V gene encodes CDR1 SGHRS and CDR2 YFSETQ. V was clipped by 4 bases and J by 3 bases; unmatched bases: 9. The DNA of the CDR3 is TGCGCCAGCAGCCGTACCGGGACAGACGAAGAGACCCAGTACTTC. It is translated as CASSRTGTDEETQYF.

This clone was observed once. This chain connects TRBV11-2 to TRBJ2-1; possible D gene TRBD2, 6 bases. The CDR3 extends over 11 amino acids. V dropped 5 bases and J dropped 8 bases, with 7 bases sitting between them. CDR1 is SGHAT, CDR2 FQNNGV, per germline. The chain's CDR3 is CASSRRDEQFF. The CDR3 nucleotides are TGTGCCAGCAGCAGGAGGGATGAGCAGTTCTTC.

This clone came up once. V gene TRBV2 combines with J gene TRBJ2-1; D is uncertain. The V gene's germline CDR1 is SNHLY and CDR2 FYNNEI. This CDR3 region has 14 residues. With 5 bases removed from V and 4 bases from J, the gap between germline ends came to 12 bases. The CDR3 sequence: CASSFKTFYNEQFF. DNA of the CDR3: TGTGCCAGCAGTTTTAAGACATTTTACAATGAGCAGTTCTTC.

This chain uses TRBV14 with TRBJ2-3; D might be TRBD2 (5 bases). V shed 4 bases and J shed 0 bases, with 17 bases lying between them. The CDR3 spans 17 residues. Germline CDR1 is SGHDN and CDR2 is FVKESK. The CDR3: CASSPRQREISTDTQYF. The DNA for the CDR3 is TGTGCCAGCAGCCCCCGCCAGAGGGAGATAAGCACAGATACGCAGTATTTT.

V is TRBV2 and J is TRBJ1-5; 7 bases agree with TRBD1. In germline, CDR1 is SNHLY, CDR2 FYNNEI. V was pared by 7 bases and J by 3 bases, with 9 bases of the junction left unmatched. CDR3 length equals 15 residues. For the CDR3, the DNA is TGTGCCAGCATGGCCGACAGGGCAGCCAATCAGCCCCAGCATTTT. Protein: CASMADRAANQPQHF.

Only a few counts were recorded for this clone. CDR3 sequence: CASSYLAATGELFF. The CDR3 DNA sequence: TGTGCCAGCAGCTACCTAGCGGCCACCGGGGAGCTGTTTTTT. The V and J genes are TRBV7-2 and TRBJ2-2; 7 nucleotides agree with TRBD2. This CDR3 spans 14 amino acids. V trimming: 4 bases; J trimming: 4 bases; junction bases outside the gene matches: 3. Germline V CDR1 and CDR2: SGHTA, FQGNSA.

The chain has TRBV4-1 and TRBJ1-5; D remains ambiguous. This CDR3 is built from 13 residues. Germline-derived CDR1 and CDR2 are MGHRA and YSYEKL. Trimming pared 4 bases from V and 4 bases from J, leaving 8 bases between. DNA of the CDR3: TGCGCCAGCAGCCGACGGGAAAATCAGCCCCAGCATTTT. Its translation: CASSRRENQPQHF.

This clone occurred once. The chain is built from TRBV5-1 and TRBJ2-1, with 7 bases that match TRBD1. Germline V gene data show CDR1 as SGHRS and CDR2 as YFSETQ. The CDR3 totals 15 residues. V was clipped by 5 bases and J by 0 bases; unmatched bases: 5. CDR3 sequence reads: CASSRGTASYNEQFF. CDR3 bases: TGCGCCAGCAGTCGAGGGACAGCCTCCTACAATGAGCAGTTCTTC.

The chain joins TRBV5-4 to TRBJ2-7; the D gene is possibly TRBD2 (6 bases). The germline V gene has CDR1 SGHNT and CDR2 YYREEE (reference sequence). The CDR3 is 14 amino acids. Deletions cut 0 bases from V and 2 bases from J, with 9 bases between. CDR3 DNA sequence: TGTGCCAGCAGCTTGGATGGGGGGACCTACGAGCAGTACGTC. Translating gives CASSLDGGTYEQYV.

The chain joins TRBV6-5 to TRBJ1-2; the D is unclear. The CDR3 covers 14 residues. The germline gives CDR1 MNHEY, CDR2 SVGAGI. Trimming cost V 6 bases and J 3 bases, with 14 bases left between them. The CDR3 DNA reads as TGTGCCAGCAGGACTAGGGTTGGCGACTATGGCTACACCTTC. It encodes CASRTRVGDYGYTF.

This rearrangement joins TRBV9 to TRBJ2-3, with D possibly matching TRBD1 (5 bases). Trimming took 0 bases from V and 6 from J, leaving 20 bases between them. CDR3 length: 17 amino acids. The germline V gene has CDR1 SGDLS and CDR2 YYNGEE. The CDR3: CASSVVGDRALEDTQYF. CDR3 in DNA: TGTGCCAGCAGCGTAGTAGGGGATCGGGCCTTAGAGGATACGCAGTATTTT.